This TCR beta chain was captured in a study of T-cell memory formation after mild COVID-19. This CDR3 spans 14 amino acids. Germline values: CDR1 MNHEY, CDR2 SVGAGI. V was cut by 4 bases and J by 3 bases, with 10 bases left in between. TCRdb processed the 5' RACE reads anew with MiXCR; each CDR3 protein has one entry. The table lists around 260,000 distinct CDR3 sequences, around 15% of them singletons. The gene calls are TRBV6-5 and TRBJ1-5; D is possibly TRBD1 (6 bases). Material for sequencing was PBMCs or a T cell subset sorted from them (not recorded which). The clonotype comes from a man younger than 35 who had mild COVID-19 (a few samples of this study predate the infection). Cell type and time point are not known. CDR3 loop: CASSSGGHNQPQHF. The CDR3 nucleotides are TGTGCCAGCAGTTCCGGGGGGCACAATCAGCCCCAGCATTTT.